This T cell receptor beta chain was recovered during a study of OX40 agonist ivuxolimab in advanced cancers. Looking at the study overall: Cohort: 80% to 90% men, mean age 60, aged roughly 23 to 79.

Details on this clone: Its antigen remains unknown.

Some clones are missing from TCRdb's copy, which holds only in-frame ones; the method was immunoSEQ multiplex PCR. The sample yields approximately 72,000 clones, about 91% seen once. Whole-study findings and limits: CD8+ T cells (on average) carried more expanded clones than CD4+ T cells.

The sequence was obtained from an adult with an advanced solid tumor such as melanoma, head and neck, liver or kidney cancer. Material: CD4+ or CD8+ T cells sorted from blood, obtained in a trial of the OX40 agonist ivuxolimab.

The CDR3 DNA is TGCAGAGCGGGACAGAGTGAAAAACTGTTTTTT. Translating it yields CRAGQSEKLFF. The V and J genes are TRBV20-1 and TRBJ1-4; TRBD1 matches at 7 bases. The V gene's germline CDR1 is DFQATT and CDR2 SNEGSKA (reference sequence). The CDR3 totals 11 residues.